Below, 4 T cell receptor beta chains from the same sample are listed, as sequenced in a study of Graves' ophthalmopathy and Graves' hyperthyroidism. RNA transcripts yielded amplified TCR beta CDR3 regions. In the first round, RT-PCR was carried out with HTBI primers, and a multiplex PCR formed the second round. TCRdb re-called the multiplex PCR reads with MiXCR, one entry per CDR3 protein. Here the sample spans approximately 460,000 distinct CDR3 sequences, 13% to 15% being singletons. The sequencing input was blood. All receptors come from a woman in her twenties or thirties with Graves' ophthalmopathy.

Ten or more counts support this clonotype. Here the CDR3 DNA reads TGCGCCAGCAGCTTGGACAGGGGCGACAATCAGCCCCAGCATTTT. This sequence encodes CASSLDRGDNQPQHF. The J gene is TRBJ1-5, the V gene TRBV5-1, with 7 bases that match TRBD1. The CDR3 has 15 amino acids. Germline lookup yields CDR1 SGHRS and CDR2 YFSETQ. The ends lost 0 bases at V and 3 bases at J; junction bases unmatched: 3.

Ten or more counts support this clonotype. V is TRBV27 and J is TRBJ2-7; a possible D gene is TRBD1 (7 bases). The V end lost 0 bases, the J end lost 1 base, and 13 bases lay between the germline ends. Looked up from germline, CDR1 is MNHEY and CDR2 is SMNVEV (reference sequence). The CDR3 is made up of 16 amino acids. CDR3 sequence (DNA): TGTGCCAGCAGTTTATCGCGGGCAGGGGGGTCCTACGAGCAGTACTTC. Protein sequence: CASSLSRAGGSYEQYF.

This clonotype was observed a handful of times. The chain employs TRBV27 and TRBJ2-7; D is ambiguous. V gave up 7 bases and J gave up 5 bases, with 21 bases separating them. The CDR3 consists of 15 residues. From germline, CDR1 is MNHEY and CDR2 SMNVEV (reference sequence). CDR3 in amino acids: CASNRRGPLGNEQYF. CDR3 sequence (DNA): TGTGCCAGCAACCGGAGAGGACCGTTGGGCAACGAGCAGTACTTC.

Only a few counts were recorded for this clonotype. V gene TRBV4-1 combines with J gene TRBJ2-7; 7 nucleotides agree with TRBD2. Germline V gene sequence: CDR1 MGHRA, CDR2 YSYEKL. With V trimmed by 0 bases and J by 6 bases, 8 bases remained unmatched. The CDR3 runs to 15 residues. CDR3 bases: TGCGCCAGCAGCCAAGAACGTGTAGCGGGTCTCGAGCAGTACTTC. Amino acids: CASSQERVAGLEQYF.